The subject of this entry is one TCR beta chain. Methods used by the authors: From reference gene primer amplification, estimates of nucleated cell counts were derived. Produced via immunoSEQ multiplex PCR; TCRdb's table is partial and in-frame only. The V and J calls and clone size come from that table; D and trimming were worked out from the DNA. The table includes about 170,000 clones, under 80% detected once. This record belongs to a study of blood T cell repertoires in COVID-19. The sequencing input was peripheral blood. The origin of this receptor is a woman of 80 years or more with acute or convalescent COVID-19.

The CDR3 DNA reads as TGTGCCAGTAGTATCACCGGACAGGGCTATTCACCCCTCCACTTT. Its translation is CASSITGQGYSPLHF. V usage is TRBV19 and J usage is TRBJ1-6; TRBD1 aligns across 8 bases. Germline V lookup: CDR1 LNHDA, CDR2 SQIVND (reference sequence). V gave up 3 bases and J gave up 8 bases; unmatched junction bases: 6. This CDR3 contains 15 residues.